This T cell receptor (beta chain) was recovered during a study of CD8 T cells in ankylosing spondylitis. Study-wide points: Blood from ankylosing spondylitis patients appeared to carry a characteristic roughly eight-variant TCR beta motif. Certain motif variants had earlier appeared in reactive arthritis synovial fluid and blood. Those disease-linked clones were CD8+; they were also relatively rare in peripheral blood.

With regard to this clonotype: The antigen is unknown.

CDR1 and CDR2 (germline): LGHNA, YNFKEQ. The CDR3 spans 17 residues. Trimming shortened V by 1 base and J by 4 bases, and 17 bases separated the two germline ends. TCRdb reprocessed the 5' RACE reads via MiXCR and lists one record per CDR3 protein. Of about 510,000 distinct CDR3 sequences in the sample, approximately 5.3% are singletons; the top ten hold 3% to 4.5%. This TCR came from a male donor with ankylosing spondylitis. The specimen was blood, either unsorted or a sorted T cell fraction (not recorded which). V and J are TRBV4-2 and TRBJ2-1; D may be TRBD2 (6 bases). Here the CDR3 DNA reads TGTGCCAGCAGCCAAGGACTCCGGGCGGGACGTTACAATGAGCAGTTCTTC. Its translation is CASSQGLRAGRYNEQFF.